Below, 9 T cell receptor beta chains from the same sample are listed, as sequenced in a study of blood T cell repertoires in COVID-19. Assay: immunoSEQ multiplex PCR; the TCRdb copy retains only in-frame clones and omits some. This table holds about 260,000 clones, about 91% found once. Sequencing was performed on PBMCs or T cells enriched from blood (not recorded which). All receptors come from a woman aged 40-49 years with acute COVID-19.

The chain combines TRBV6-5 with TRBJ2-7; TRBD1 aligns across 8 bases. The CDR3 has 12 residues. V gave up 5 bases and J gave up 10 bases; unmatched junction bases: 7. Germline values: CDR1 MNHEY, CDR2 SVGAGI. In nucleotides, the CDR3 is TGTGCCAGCAGTCCAACAGGGGGAAGACAGTACGTC. Its translation: CASSPTGGRQYV.

The rearrangement uses TRBV29-1 and TRBJ1-5, with a weak D call TRBD1 (5 bases). Germline values: CDR1 SQVTM, CDR2 ANQGSEA. V lost 4 bases and J lost 3, with 10 bases in between. CDR3 length: 13 amino acids. DNA for the CDR3: TGCAGCGTTGGGCAGGGTAACAATCAGCCCCAGCATTTT. Translation gives CSVGQGNNQPQHF.

The V gene is TRBV28, the J gene TRBJ2-3; 10 positions match TRBD2. The CDR3 sequence is 14 residues long. Germline CDR1 and CDR2: MDHEN and SYDVKM. V was clipped by 8 bases and J by 8 bases; unmatched bases: 10. CDR3 loop: CASEGVAGGSTQYF. The CDR3 DNA follows: TGTGCCAGCGAAGGGGTAGCGGGAGGTTCTACGCAGTATTTT.

The chain employs TRBV25-1 and TRBJ1-2; no clear D gene. Trimming left V 5 bases short and J 7 bases short, with 11 bases between. This CDR3 comprises 12 residues. CDR1 and CDR2 from the germline V gene are MGHDK and SYGVNS. The CDR3 loop is CASSPYGGGYTF. The CDR3 DNA reads TGTGCCAGCAGTCCCTACGGAGGTGGCTACACCTTC.

V gene TRBV27 combines with J gene TRBJ2-7; D unclear. Germline lookup yields CDR1 MNHEY and CDR2 SMNVEV (reference sequence). CDR3 length equals 13 residues. Trimming took 8 bases from V and 0 from J, leaving 11 bases between them. The CDR3 region is CASPPGFSYEQYF. CDR3 DNA: TGTGCCAGCCCCCCCGGGTTCTCCTACGAGCAGTACTTC.

The rearrangement uses TRBV28 and TRBJ1-2; the match to TRBD1 covers 9 bases. Per germline, CDR1 MDHEN and CDR2 SYDVKM. With 6 bases clipped from V and 4 bases from J, the junction kept 9 bases outside the gene matches. This CDR3 has 15 residues. CDR3 region: CASSTGTGRAYGYTF. The CDR3 coding sequence is TGTGCCAGCAGCACCGGGACAGGGAGGGCCTATGGCTACACCTTC.

The chain has TRBV4-1 and TRBJ1-2; weak D call: TRBD1 (6 bases). The V and J ends lost 2 bases and 2 bases respectively, with 24 bases between them. CDR3 length equals 19 residues. Germline V lookup: CDR1 MGHRA, CDR2 YSYEKL. The CDR3 region is CASSQPPRGAGRVNYGYTF. CDR3 nucleotides: TGCGCCAGCAGCCAACCGCCCCGGGGGGCAGGGCGGGTCAACTATGGCTACACCTTC.

The V gene is TRBV5-1, the J gene TRBJ2-1; tentatively, D is TRBD2 (5 bases). CDR1 is SGHRS, CDR2 YFSETQ, per germline. The V end lost 1 base, the J end lost 9 bases, and 17 bases lay between the germline ends. The CDR3 consists of 15 residues. The chain's CDR3 is CASSLNAIGVAEQFF. The CDR3 region has the DNA TGCGCCAGCAGCTTGAACGCTATCGGGGTGGCTGAGCAGTTCTTC.

The V call is TRBV11-2, the J call TRBJ2-5; unclear D gene. From germline, CDR1 is SGHAT and CDR2 FQNNGV. This CDR3 has 12 amino acids. The V end was cut by 5 bases, the J end by 0 bases, with 4 bases between. In nucleotides, the CDR3 is TGTGCCAGCAGCATAAACCAAGAGACCCAGTACTTC. It specifies CASSINQETQYF.